The rows below give T cell receptor beta chains drawn from one sample of a study of radiotherapy plus CTLA-4 blockade in lung cancer. Generated by immunoSEQ multiplex PCR, the TCRdb table keeps only in-frame clones and is missing some. Of about 50,000 clones listed, just under 85% are singletons. Sequences were derived from peripheral blood, sampled from a patient treated with radiotherapy plus ipilimumab. These receptors all stem from a human donor with non-small cell lung cancer whose response to radiotherapy plus ipilimumab could not be evaluated. Each CDR3 is given with its conserved first and last residue. The order of the fields is clone size, D gene, J gene, V gene, CDR3 length, CDR3 protein, CDR3 DNA. D genes are given only for firm matches. A clone size is listed for some rows: how often the clone was seen (once, few, many), or a class if it is expanded.

NA	TRBD1	TRBJ1-4	TRBV5-1	14	CASSFGQANEKLFF	TGCGCCAGCAGCTTCGGACAGGCGAATGAAAAACTGTTTTTT
NA	TRBD2	TRBJ2-7	TRBV28	15	CASSPASGSSYEQYF	TGTGCCAGCAGTCCCGCTAGCGGGAGCTCCTACGAGCAGTACTTC
few	NA	TRBJ1-1	TRBV4-3	15	CASSPSRGGVTEAFF	TGCGCCAGCAGCCCCTCGCGGGGAGGTGTCACTGAAGCTTTCTTT
NA	TRBD1	TRBJ1-2	TRBV5-5	16	CASSLVLGTGGYGYTF	TGTGCCAGCAGCTTGGTCCTCGGGACAGGGGGCTATGGCTACACCTTC
NA	NA	TRBJ1-6	TRBV4-1	18	CASSQEVSAGSYNSPLHF	TGCGCCAGCAGCCAAGAAGTTAGCGCCGGCTCCTATAATTCACCCCTCCACTTT
NA	TRBD1	TRBJ1-5	TRBV19	15	CASTPGTGGNQPQHF	TGTGCCAGTACCCCTGGGACAGGAGGTAATCAGCCCCAGCATTTT
NA	TRBD2	TRBJ2-1	TRBV11-3	16	CASSSRLAGSYNEQFF	TGTGCCAGCAGCAGCCGACTAGCGGGAAGCTACAATGAGCAGTTCTTC
NA	TRBD1	TRBJ1-1	TRBV28	13	CASSFPQGAEAFF	TGTGCCAGCAGTTTCCCACAGGGGGCTGAAGCTTTCTTT
NA	NA	TRBJ1-1	TRBV7-2	17	CASSLAEFLTLRTEAFF	TGTGCCAGCAGCTTAGCTGAGTTCCTCACCCTGAGGACTGAAGCTTTCTTT
NA	NA	TRBJ1-5	TRBV10-2	13	CASSESANQPQHF	TGCGCCAGCAGTGAGAGTGCGAATCAGCCCCAGCATTTT
NA	NA	TRBJ1-1	TRBV9	14	CASSARQSNTEAFF	TGTGCCAGCAGCGCCAGACAGTCGAACACTGAAGCTTTCTTT
NA	NA	TRBJ2-5	TRBV5-4	15	CASSLRVGRGETQYF	TGTGCCAGCAGCTTGAGGGTGGGCAGAGGGGAGACCCAGTACTTC
NA	NA	TRBJ1-1	TRBV5-1	14	CASSFNSRNTEAFF	TGCGCCAGCAGCTTTAACAGCAGAAACACTGAAGCTTTCTTT
NA	NA	TRBJ2-2	TRBV2	15	CASMEGTFSAGELFF	TGTGCCAGCATGGAGGGAACCTTCTCCGCCGGGGAGCTGTTTTTT
NA	TRBD1	TRBJ1-6	TRBV7-2	14	CASSNRGIASPLHF	TGTGCCAGCAGCAACAGGGGGATAGCTTCACCCCTCCACTTT
NA	NA	TRBJ2-3	TRBV7-3	13	CASSLEAADTQYF	TGTGCCAGCAGCTTAGAAGCTGCAGATACGCAGTATTTT
NA	TRBD2	TRBJ2-7	TRBV7-3	14	CASSPSGSKNEQYF	TGTGCCAGCAGCCCTAGCGGGAGTAAGAACGAGCAGTACTTC
NA	TRBD2	TRBJ2-5	TRBV11-2	17	CASSLEGVGREGETQYF	TGTGCCAGCAGCTTAGAGGGGGTTGGGAGGGAGGGGGAGACCCAGTACTTC
NA	NA	TRBJ2-7	TRBV28	15	CASSLRPAPGYEQYF	TGTGCCAGCAGTTTAAGGCCGGCCCCGGGCTACGAGCAGTACTTC
NA	TRBD2	TRBJ2-7	TRBV7-9	18	CASSLGLAGGTRGREQYF	TGTGCCAGCAGCTTGGGACTAGCGGGAGGCACCCGGGGACGCGAGCAGTACTTC
few	TRBD1	TRBJ2-3	TRBV5-5	16	CASSQGQGVGMDTQYF	TGTGCCAGCAGCCAGGGACAGGGGGTTGGCATGGATACGCAGTATTTT
NA	NA	TRBJ2-1	TRBV7-3	13	CASSLMSVNEQFF	TGTGCCAGCAGCTTAATGAGTGTGAATGAGCAGTTCTTC
NA	NA	TRBJ2-7	TRBV28	15	CASSLFSPTGYEQYF	TGTGCCAGCAGTTTATTTAGCCCGACAGGATACGAGCAGTACTTC
NA	TRBD2	TRBJ2-7	TRBV10-1	15	CASSETSGKLYEQYF	TGCGCCAGCAGCGAGACTAGCGGGAAACTCTACGAGCAGTACTTC
NA	NA	TRBJ1-2	TRBV4-2	15	CASSQELRADDGYTF	TGTGCCAGCAGCCAAGAGCTGAGGGCCGACGATGGCTACACCTTC
NA	NA	TRBJ1-1	TRBV7-9	13	CASSDRQNTEAFF	TGTGCCAGCAGCGACAGGCAGAACACTGAAGCTTTCTTT
once	NA	TRBJ1-4	TRBV5-6	17	CASSLGPGHPSGEKLFF	TGTGCCAGCAGCTTGGGACCGGGCCACCCAAGCGGTGAAAAACTGTTTTTT
NA	TRBD1	TRBJ2-2	TRBV5-1	19	CASSSWTGKEGRNTGELFF	TGCGCCAGCAGCTCCTGGACAGGGAAAGAGGGTAGGAACACCGGGGAGCTGTTTTTT
NA	NA	TRBJ2-5	TRBV7-6	13	CASSSSPQETQYF	TGTGCCAGCAGCTCCTCTCCTCAAGAGACCCAGTACTTC
once	NA	TRBJ2-3	TRBV28	18	CASSLKSPASPRTDTQYF	TGTGCCAGCAGCCTAAAGAGCCCAGCTAGCCCCCGCACAGATACGCAGTATTTT
NA	TRBD2	TRBJ2-1	TRBV9	15	CASSVGREGRDEQFF	TGTGCCAGCAGCGTGGGGCGGGAGGGCCGGGATGAGCAGTTCTTC
NA	TRBD1	TRBJ1-1	TRBV7-2	12	CASSYDRGEAFF	TGTGCCAGCAGCTATGACAGGGGTGAAGCTTTCTTT
NA	TRBD2	TRBJ2-7	TRBV27	16	CASSHKGPGLNYEQYF	TGTGCCAGCAGTCACAAAGGCCCGGGACTAAATTACGAGCAGTACTTC
NA	TRBD1	TRBJ2-3	TRBV15	16	CATSRDGGQGSDTQYF	TGTGCCACCAGCAGAGATGGGGGACAGGGGTCAGATACGCAGTATTTT
NA	NA	TRBJ1-5	TRBV5-5	16	CASSLGGVSNNQPQHF	TGTGCCAGCAGCTTGGGGGGGGTTAGTAACAATCAGCCCCAGCATTTT